This TCR beta chain appears in the sequencing data of a study of OX40 agonist ivuxolimab in advanced cancers. The data were produced by immunoSEQ multiplex PCR, yet TCRdb's version contains in-frame clones alone and is incomplete. The table records tens of thousands of clones, 75% to 90% of them present only once. Study results and limitations: Partly responding patients at 0.1-3.0 mg/kg showed some of the smallest clonal expansion.

Notes on this clone: The antigen remains undetermined.

The source material was CD4+ or CD8+ T cells sorted from blood, sampled in a trial of the OX40 agonist ivuxolimab. The clonotype comes from an adult with an advanced solid tumor such as melanoma, head and neck, liver or kidney cancer.

The CDR3 DNA reads TGTGCCAGCAGCTTAAAAGCGGGGGACCACAATGAGCAGTTCTTC. It codes for CASSLKAGDHNEQFF. This chain links TRBV11-2 with TRBJ2-1; TRBD2 matches at 8 bases. J gave up 5 bases and V 2 bases, and 5 bases lay outside the gene matches. The V gene's germline CDR1 is SGHAT and CDR2 FQNNGV. There are 15 residues in the CDR3.